This T cell receptor (beta chain) emerged from a study of blood T cells in healthy people across ages. Germline V gives CDR1 MNHEY, CDR2 SVGAGI. CDR3 size: 13 residues. Trimming removed 4 bases from V and 11 bases from J; junction bases left unmatched: 10. It was with a sample-barcoded 5' primer and a J-beta primer mix that a second PCR of roughly 7 to 11 cycles was run. A single record per CDR3 protein comes from TCRdb applying MiXCR to the 5' RACE reads. The sample has approximately 1.5 million distinct CDR3 sequences, 30% to 40% seen once. In this sample, this clonotype turned up a few times. The sample taken for sequencing was blood. The sequence was collected from a young woman in good health. This chain connects TRBV6-5 to TRBJ1-1, with 7 bases lining up with TRBD1. Written as DNA, the CDR3 is TGTGCCAGCAGTTCAGGGGACAGAGCTGCTGCTTTCTTT. This sequence encodes CASSSGDRAAAFF.